This T cell receptor (beta chain) was captured in a study of cytomegalovirus exposure and HLA in healthy donors (dated by TCRdb to the late 2010s). Looking at the study overall: An earlier analysis of roughly 500 of the donors reported about 300 Gb of sequence data and 95 million to 120 million unique TCR beta sequences obtained from approximately 180 million T cells. Approximately 330 gigabases of sequencing data and 91 million or so unique TCR sequences made up an early release that covered some 640 HLA-typed donors. The genetic ancestry cluster associated with self-reported Caucasian donors included 65% to 90% of the 398 genotyped donors. The aim of the study was to test whether cataloging public T cell receptors could identify signatures of past pathogen exposure. Using immunosequencing, the study profiled T cell repertoires from fewer than 700 subjects and related those repertoires to cytomegalovirus serostatus. Besides the first cohort of 666 subjects, a separate validation cohort made up of about 120 different subjects was used. To predict cytomegalovirus infection status, the study combined high-throughput TCR immunosequencing, statistical association of individual TCRs with disease status, and machine learning. A later analysis re-analyzed previously published TCR beta repertoires from 500 to 700 donors and added high-resolution HLA genotyping to study TCR occurrence patterns. In the later analysis, no new phenotypic data were used to find candidate immune exposures; instead, reliance was placed on TCR beta sequences and their occurrence across donors. An earlier analysis of several hundred of the donors applied high-throughput TCR beta sequencing to assess whether each TCR beta V gene segment acted as functional or pseudogenic. Donor age, sex, ethnicity and CMV serostatus were collected together with the repertoire data. A later genetic analysis took genome-wide SNP genotypes for about 55% of the 666 donors and used that subset as a discovery cohort. All discovery cohort repertoires had been generated on a single sequencing platform. HLA typing covered class I and class II loci at four-digit resolution. Typing coverage differed by locus: A, B, C, DRB1 and DQB1 were typed in about 629-640 donors, DQA1 in about 500, DPA1 in some 570, and DPB1 in approximately 450. Because of strong linkage in the cohort, a handful of DR-DQ haplotypes were treated as single units for association and clustering. Among 300 to 500 genotyped donors of the cohort, an average of around 220,000 unique TCR beta nucleotide sequences was sequenced per donor, of which about 20% were non-productive. Study-level results and caveats: A cluster of highly shared sequence variants was judged likely to represent a technical artifact of the sequencing pipeline. In the study, approximately 160 TCR beta chains were listed as associated with cytomegalovirus. For the cohort, immune exposure information was limited to CMV serostatus. In an earlier analysis of several hundred of the donors, most TCR beta V segments were observed in productive rearrangements about 90% or about 30% of the time, broadly matching IMGT annotations. The presence/absence analyses assumed that sequencing depth was roughly uniform across donors, and that assumption may not be true. At a false discovery rate of 0.05, a later analysis linked some 17,000 TCR beta sequences to specific HLA alleles. According to a later genetic analysis, donors in an Asian-associated ancestry cluster had fewer N-insertions in productive TCRs than the roughly 670-donor mean. The cohort was sequenced for TCR beta chains only, and without alpha or paired-chain data the features that could be detected were limited. Assigning TCR associations to individual alleles was difficult when HLA alleles, especially DR and DQ, strongly co-occurred. Compared with equally common non-associated chains, HLA-associated TCR beta chains in a later analysis were more clonally expanded and had lower generation probabilities. According to a later analysis, TCR association rates differed among HLA loci, with DRB1 alleles showing the most associated TCRs and HLA-C alleles showing the fewest. Because counts were too low, about 18 rarely observed V segments, including chromosome 9 orphons, were excluded from the earlier analysis of several hundred of the donors. Because HLA typing was unavailable for some donors at each locus, only the typed subset was used in association tests. Because the 87-base-pair reads could not distinguish some IMGT-functional V segments, including TRBV6-2 and TRBV6-3, those segments were excluded. A further reported finding was that TCR beta sequences accurately predicted the HLA-A and HLA-B alleles for most subjects in the first cohort. It was suggested by the authors that the approach could potentially be generalized to other disease states and immunological phenotypes. Most TCR sequences were observed very rarely across donors, whereas some public TCRs were present in many individuals. Correlated functional status among segregating V segments might be attributable to linkage disequilibrium, but an unknown experimental factor could not be ruled out. Most CMV-associated TCR beta chains appeared to be HLA-restricted in a later analysis, and the HLA associations seemed to be driven largely by CMV exposure. Cytomegalovirus status was reported to be diagnosed by the classifier with high specificity and sensitivity in both the original and validation cohorts. Several of the top co-occurrence clusters appeared to be linked to parvovirus B19, influenza, CMV and Epstein-Barr virus, according to a later analysis. In vitro tests confirmed that a few of the cytomegalovirus-associated TCR beta chains recognize cytomegalovirus antigens. A later genetic analysis associated a missense DCLRE1C variant with V-gene and J-gene trimming of TCR beta chains, and an independent cohort replicated the association.

The CDR3 starts with the cysteine, ends with the phenylalanine, and has 14 residues. Left in the record is the CDR3 DNA by itself, 42 bases read in frame from the first base. V was cut back by 5 bases and J by 5 bases, leaving a gap of 15 bases between them. The germline V gene encodes CDR1 SGHAT and CDR2 FQNNGV. The cohort consisted of approximately 670 healthy bone marrow donors. At the time of sampling, all cohort members were nominally healthy, though unrecorded immune exposures were likely present. The donor tested CMV seropositive, placing the donor among the roughly 270 seropositive members of the cohort. Every donor gave a peripheral blood sample, and the peripheral blood mononuclear cells from that sample were used for TCR beta sequencing. Genomic DNA extraction from the blood cell samples was performed with the Qiagen DNeasy Blood Extraction Kit. Comments on this clone: Its antigen is unknown. Per-nucleotide qualities are absent, and no much larger clonotype sits a single base away.

Library construction relied on the immunoSEQ multiplex PCR assay. For the multiplex PCR, a mixture combining 60 forward primers for TCR Vbeta segments and 13 reverse primers for TCR Jbeta segments was used. A multiplex PCR assay on genomic DNA amplified the CDR3 region of rearranged TCR beta genes. The amplified TCR beta libraries were sequenced on the Illumina HiSeq System as 87-base-pair reads. On the authors' methods: In a later analysis, approximately 74 million unique TCR beta chains were counted across the approximately 620 repertoires, and roughly 11 million of these chains were shared by at least two donors. Raw reads were error-corrected and collapsed into unique sequences by a nearest-neighbor algorithm in which closely related sequences were merged to remove PCR and sequencing errors. CDR3 sequences were aligned to IMGT reference sequences to assign V, D and J gene segments. Each retained sequence needed at least a six-nucleotide match to both a V gene segment and a J gene segment. Rearrangements were classified as productive when the CDR3 lacked stop codons and remained in frame with V and J, and all other rearrangements were classified as non-productive. Following IMGT convention, CDR3 was defined as the stretch from the second conserved V-encoded cysteine to the conserved J-encoded phenylalanine. The earlier analysis of some 600 of the donors excluded sequences that lacked an unambiguous match to a single V gene segment. An earlier analysis of approximately 590 of the donors called V segments functional above 56.7% productive rearrangements and segregating when the between-donor standard deviation exceeded 5%. A statistical classification framework was built to diagnose cytomegalovirus status from the catalog of TCR beta chain sequences. In a later analysis, V and J genes were assigned by comparing TCR nucleotide sequences against IMGT/GENE-DB human TR gene sequences. A later analysis assigned CDR3 sequences and most-parsimonious VDJ recombination scenarios with the TCRdist pipeline. In a later analysis, each TCR beta chain was defined by its CDR3 amino acid sequence together with its V-gene family, and reads lacking a unique V-gene family were excluded. A later analysis removed 500 to 600 highly shared, low-generation-probability nucleotide sequences to deal with suspected cross-contamination and a sequencing artifact. In a later analysis, a clonal expansion index for each public chain was calculated from normalized within-repertoire ranks of inferred template counts. In a later analysis, generation probabilities were computed with a VDJ recombination model fitted to out-of-frame rearrangements, and the resulting probabilities were checked against IGoR. A later analysis scored TCR-TCR, TCR-HLA and TCR-CMV co-occurrence with hypergeometric tests, applying a repertoire-size bias correction to TCR pairs. A later analysis estimated false discovery rates by permuting HLA or CMV assignments 20 times. In a later analysis, co-occurring TCRs were grouped with DBSCAN, and TCRdist sequence similarity was added when clustering was performed within HLA-allele-positive subsets. Repertoires with fewer than 30,000 or more than 120,000 public chains, plus five repertoires with anomalous nucleotide sharing, were excluded from co-occurrence clustering. TCRdb took over this immuneACCESS table, retaining in-frame rearrangements with V and J assigned. Such tables are incomplete; in checked studies, under half of the missing clones stem from an unresolved V gene, and the remainder is unexplained. The V and J calls and the clone size are those of that table, but D and trimming were determined from the DNA. Counted in this sample were tens of thousands of clones; around 66% of them appeared once. Roughly 4.5% of the sample belongs to the ten largest clones.

Material for sequencing was PBMCs. The sequence joins TRBV11-2 to TRBJ1-1; the D segment could be TRBD1, given 5 matching bases. The TCR was taken from a man aged 55 to 70 in good health and CMV-seropositive. The CDR3 region reads CASSPTTGGTEAFF. The nucleotides read TGTGCCAGCAGCCCCACAACGGGGGGGACTGAAGCTTTCTTT.